This TCR beta chain was captured in a study of T cell changes during pregnancy in multiple sclerosis. Measured with immunoSEQ multiplex PCR; TCRdb has only the in-frame clones, and not every one. This table holds 43,000 or so clones, 90% to 95% found once. There are 16 residues in the CDR3. Germline CDR1 and CDR2: MRHNA and SNTAGT. Deletions cut 3 bases from V and 4 bases from J, with 15 bases between. The TCR sequence derives from a female donor with multiple sclerosis, enrolled in a pregnancy study. The starting material was peripheral blood, obtained in the third trimester of pregnancy. The chain links TRBV6-4 to TRBJ2-2; tentatively, D is TRBD1 (6 bases). In DNA form, the CDR3 reads TGTGCCAGCAGTGAAAGAGGGCAGGGGAGCACCGGGGAGCTGTTTTTT. Protein: CASSERGQGSTGELFF.